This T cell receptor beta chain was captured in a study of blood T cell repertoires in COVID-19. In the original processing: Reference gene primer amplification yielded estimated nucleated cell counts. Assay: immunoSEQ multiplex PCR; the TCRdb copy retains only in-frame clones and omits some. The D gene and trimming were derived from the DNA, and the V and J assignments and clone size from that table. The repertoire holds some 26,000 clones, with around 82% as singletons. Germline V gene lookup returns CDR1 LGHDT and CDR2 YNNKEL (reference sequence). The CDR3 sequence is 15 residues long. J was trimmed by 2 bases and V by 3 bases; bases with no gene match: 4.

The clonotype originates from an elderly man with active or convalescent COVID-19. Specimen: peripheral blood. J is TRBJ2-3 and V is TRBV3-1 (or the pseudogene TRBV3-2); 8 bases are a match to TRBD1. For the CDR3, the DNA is TGTGCCAGCAGCCACCGACAGGGGTCCACAGATACGCAGTATTTT. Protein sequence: CASSHRQGSTDTQYF.